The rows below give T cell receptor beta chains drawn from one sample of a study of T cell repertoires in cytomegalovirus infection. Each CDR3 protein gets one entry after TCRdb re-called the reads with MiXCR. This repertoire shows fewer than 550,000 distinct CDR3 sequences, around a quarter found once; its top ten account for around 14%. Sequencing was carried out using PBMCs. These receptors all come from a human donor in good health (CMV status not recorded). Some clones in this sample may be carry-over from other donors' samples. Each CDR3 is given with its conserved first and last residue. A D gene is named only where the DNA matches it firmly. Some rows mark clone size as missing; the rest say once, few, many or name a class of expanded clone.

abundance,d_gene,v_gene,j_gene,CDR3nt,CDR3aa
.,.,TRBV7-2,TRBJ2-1,TGTGCCAGCAGCTTAGACCCAAACCACGTCGATGAGCAGTTCTTC,CASSLDPNHVDEQFF
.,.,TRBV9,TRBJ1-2,TGTGCCAGCAGCGCCGAGACAGGCTCTAACTATGGCTACACCTTC,CASSAETGSNYGYTF
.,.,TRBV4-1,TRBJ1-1,TGCGCCAGCAGCCAAGTACAGGAAAAGACTGAAGCTTTCTTT,CASSQVQEKTEAFF
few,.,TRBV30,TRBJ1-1,TGTGCCTGGAGTATAGACAGTGAAGCTTTCTTT,CAWSIDSEAFF
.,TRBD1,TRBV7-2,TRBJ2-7,TGTGCCAGCAGCTTAGCCGGCAGGGGGCTCTTTGGAGCCTACGAGCAGTACTTC,CASSLAGRGLFGAYEQYF
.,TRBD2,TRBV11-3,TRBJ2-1,TGTGCCAGCAGCTTACCCCGACTAGCGGGATTATACAATGAGCAGTTCTTC,CASSLPRLAGLYNEQFF
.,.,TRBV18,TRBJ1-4,TGTGCCAGCTCACCGTCTCTCCCCCGAGCTAATGAAAAACTGTTTTTT,CASSPSLPRANEKLFF
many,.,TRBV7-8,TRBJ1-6,TGTGCCAGCAGCTTAGCAGGGTCAGGGTGGGATAATTCACCCCTCCACTTT,CASSLAGSGWDNSPLHF
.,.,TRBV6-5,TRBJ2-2,TGTGCCAGCGCTCACGCGGGGGAGCTGTTTTTT,CASAHAGELFF
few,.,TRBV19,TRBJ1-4,TGTGCCAGTAGTATCCGCGGCAGGGCAACTAATGAAAAACTGTTTTTT,CASSIRGRATNEKLFF
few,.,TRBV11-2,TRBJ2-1,TGTGCCAGCAGCTATCGGGCTGAGCAGTTCTTC,CASSYRAEQFF
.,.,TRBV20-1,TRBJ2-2,TGCAGTGCTCGAAGGGGACCCAGGACGGAGACCGGGGAGCTGTTTTTT,CSARRGPRTETGELFF
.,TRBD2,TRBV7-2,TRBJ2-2,TGTGCCAGCAGCTTAGGGGGGGGGGGGGGGATGACCGGGGAGCTGTTTTTT,CASSLGGGGGMTGELFF
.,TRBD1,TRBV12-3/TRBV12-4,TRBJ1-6,TGTGCCAGCAGCCGAACCGGGACAGGGGACTCACCCCTCCACTTT,CASSRTGTGDSPLHF
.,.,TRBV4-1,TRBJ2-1,TGCGCCAGCAGCCAAGAAGTCCAGAGCTCCTACAATGAGCAGTTCTTC,CASSQEVQSSYNEQFF
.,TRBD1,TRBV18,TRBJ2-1,TGTGCCAGCTCACCCCCGGGACAGGGAAGCAATGAGCAGTTCTTC,CASSPPGQGSNEQFF
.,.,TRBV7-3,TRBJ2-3,TGTGCCAGCAGCCCACATGGTCAGAGCACAGATACGCAGTATTTT,CASSPHGQSTDTQYF
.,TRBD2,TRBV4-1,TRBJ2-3,TGCGCCAGCAGCCAAGATAAACTAGCGGGAGTGGTTCCTACAGATACGCAGTATTTT,CASSQDKLAGVVPTDTQYF
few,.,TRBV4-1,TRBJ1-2,TGCGCCAGCAGCCAAGATGTAGCAGGGACTAACTATGGCTACACCTTC,CASSQDVAGTNYGYTF
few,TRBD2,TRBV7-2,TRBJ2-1,TGTGCCAGCAGCTTACGAGGTAGCGGGATCGCAAATGAGCAGTTCTTC,CASSLRGSGIANEQFF
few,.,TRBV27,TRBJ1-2,TGTGCCAGCAGTTTCGGACGGGAGAATAACTATGGCTACACCTTC,CASSFGRENNYGYTF
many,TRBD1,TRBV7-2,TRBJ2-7,TGTGCCAGCAGCAAAATACAGGGGGCGAGCTCCTACGAGCAGTACTTC,CASSKIQGASSYEQYF
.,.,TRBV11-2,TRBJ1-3,TGTGCCAGCAGCTTACAGAGAAACACCATATATTTT,CASSLQRNTIYF
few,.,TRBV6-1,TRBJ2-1,TGTGCCACCTCACTGAGGGGCAATGAGCAGTTCTTC,CATSLRGNEQFF
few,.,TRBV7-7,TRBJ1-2,TGTGCTAGCAGCCCCCTACCCGGGCAGGGCTACACCTTC,CASSPLPGQGYTF
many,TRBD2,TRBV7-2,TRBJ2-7,TGTGCCAGCAGCTTAGTATCCACTAGCGGATTATACGAGCAGTACTTC,CASSLVSTSGLYEQYF
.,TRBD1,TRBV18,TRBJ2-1,TGTGCCAGCTCGCCCCAGGGACAGGGGGTAGGAGAGCAGTTCTTC,CASSPQGQGVGEQFF
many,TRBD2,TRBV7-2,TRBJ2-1,TGTGCCAGCAGCTTTCGGACTAGCGGGAGGGCCGGAAATGAGCAGTTCTTC,CASSFRTSGRAGNEQFF
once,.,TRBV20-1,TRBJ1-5,TGCAGTGCTAGCGTTCAGGGGACTTACCAGCCCCAGCATTTT,CSASVQGTYQPQHF
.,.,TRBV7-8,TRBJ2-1,TGTGCCAGCAGCGGAGCGAGGGTCTCCTACAATGAGCAGTTCTTC,CASSGARVSYNEQFF
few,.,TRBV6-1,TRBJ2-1,TGTGCCAGCAGTGCCGGGAAATCTACGGAGCAGTTCTTC,CASSAGKSTEQFF
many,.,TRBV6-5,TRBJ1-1,TGTGCCAGCAGTTACCAAGAGGGAATGAACACTGAAGCTTTCTTT,CASSYQEGMNTEAFF
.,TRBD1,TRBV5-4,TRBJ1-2,TGTGCCAGCAGCTTAAGGACAGGGGTAACTTCGTTAGATGGCTACACCTTC,CASSLRTGVTSLDGYTF
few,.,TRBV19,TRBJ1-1,TGTGCCAGTAGTATAGAGATCGGTTACACTGAAGCTTTCTTT,CASSIEIGYTEAFF
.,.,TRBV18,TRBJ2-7,TGTGCCAGCTCACCAAAGGCCGACAGCTATTATCCTTCCGAGCAGTACTTC,CASSPKADSYYPSEQYF
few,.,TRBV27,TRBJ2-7,TGTGCCAGCAGTTTATATGGGGAGCAGTACTTC,CASSLYGEQYF
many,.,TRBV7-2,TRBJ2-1,TGTGCCAGCAGCTTAGGCGGTTGGGGGCAGCGTCTCAATGAGCAGTTCTTC,CASSLGGWGQRLNEQFF
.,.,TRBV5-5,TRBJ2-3,TGTGCCAGCAGCTTGGGGAACGTGAAGGGAGATACGCAGTATTTT,CASSLGNVKGDTQYF
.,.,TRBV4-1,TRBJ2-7,TGCGCCAGCAGCCAATGGGCAGGGAACTACGAGCAGTACTTC,CASSQWAGNYEQYF
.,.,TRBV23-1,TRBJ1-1,TGCGCCAGCAGAACTACCTCCCGACTGAACACTGAAGCTTTCTTT,CASRTTSRLNTEAFF
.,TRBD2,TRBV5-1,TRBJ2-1,TGCGCCAGCAGCTTCACTAGCGCCGTGGTGAATGAGCAGTTCTTC,CASSFTSAVVNEQFF
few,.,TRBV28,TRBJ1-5,TGTGCCAGCAGTTTACGCATATCAACAAATCAGCCCCAGCATTTT,CASSLRISTNQPQHF
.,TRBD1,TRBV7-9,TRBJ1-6,TGTGCCACAGGACAGGGGGTAACCTATAATTCACCCCTCCACTTT,CATGQGVTYNSPLHF
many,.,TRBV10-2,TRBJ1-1,TGCGCCAGCAGTGAGGTAACCGTCCCTGAAGCTTTCTTT,CASSEVTVPEAFF